This TCR beta chain originates from a study of cytomegalovirus exposure and HLA in healthy donors. Trimming at V came to 4 bases and at J to 5 bases, leaving 7 bases not matched to a gene. Germline V gene data show CDR1 as MNHEY and CDR2 as SVGAGI. This CDR3 spans 14 amino acids. PCR used 60 Vbeta primers and 13 Jbeta primers. Data came from immunoSEQ multiplex PCR; TCRdb stores just in-frame clones and leaves some out. The sample gives about 150,000 clones, 75% to 80% of which show up once; approximately 0.66% is in the top ten. This clone was observed a handful of times. The sequencing sample was made of PBMCs. This clonotype was sampled from a male donor in good health and CMV-seronegative. The genes are TRBV6-5 and TRBJ2-7; TRBD1 agrees at 8 bases. The CDR3 bases are TGTGCCAGCAGTTCCCCCCCAGGGGGCCACGAGCAGTACTTC. Residues: CASSSPPGGHEQYF.